This T cell receptor (beta chain) came from a study of beta chain features in type 1 diabetes. As to this clone: Its specificity is unknown.

Germline CDR1 MNHEY, CDR2 SVGAGI. The CDR3 length is 13 residues. V lost 5 bases, J lost 2 bases, and 10 bases lay in between. Points from the study as a whole: High-TCR-expressing cells could be over-represented by cDNA sequencing.

Every isolated RNA sample was fully reverse transcribed, so sequencing captured expressed TCRB transcripts. Produced via immunoSEQ multiplex PCR; TCRdb's table is partial and in-frame only. The sample records more than 300,000 clones, approximately 8% being singletons. Each of the CD4+ naive, central memory, regulatory and stem cell-like memory populations was sorted via CD45RO/CCR7/CD25/CD127/CD95/CD27. The chain couples TRBV6-5 to TRBJ2-7; D is unresolved. The receptor was derived from a woman aged 18-30 years in good health. Sequencing was carried out using central memory CD4+ T cells from blood. The CDR3: CASSRLGPYEQYF. The CDR3 nucleotides read TGTGCCAGCAGTCGGCTAGGGCCCTACGAGCAGTACTTC.